The rows below give T cell receptor beta chains drawn from one sample of a study of shared clonotypes between healthy human individuals. Assay: immunoSEQ multiplex PCR; the TCRdb copy retains only in-frame clones and omits some. Of roughly 700,000 clones listed, over 65% are singletons. Material: memory CD4+ T cells sorted from blood. The receptors stem from a woman in her thirties in good health. Both conserved end residues are part of each CDR3. D genes are given only for firm matches. Not every row has a clone size; where given, it reads once, few, many or a size class.

.,once,TRBV6-5,TRBJ1-5,TGTGCCAGCAGCCACGGGGATCAGCCCCAGCATTTT,CASSHGDQPQHF
.,.,TRBV28,TRBJ2-5,TGTGCCAGCAGTGAGGACGGGTCCTCAAAAGAGACCCAGTACTTC,CASSEDGSSKETQYF
.,few,TRBV29-1,TRBJ2-2,TGCAGCGTTGTTTTGATTTCCACCGGGGAGCTGTTTTTT,CSVVLISTGELFF
TRBD2,.,TRBV6-5,TRBJ2-2,TGTGCCAGCAGTTTTAGCGGGAGAAACACCGGGGAGCTGTTTTTT,CASSFSGRNTGELFF
TRBD1,.,TRBV23-1,TRBJ1-5,TGCGCCAGCGGCAGAACCAACAGGGGTCGGTCGTGCCCTACAAATCAGCCCCAGCATTTT,CASGRTNRGRSCPTNQPQHF
TRBD2,.,TRBV10-1,TRBJ2-1,TGCGCCAGCAGTGAGACTAGCGGGAGTTTTAATGAGCAGTTCTTC,CASSETSGSFNEQFF
.,.,TRBV5-1,TRBJ1-1,TGCGCCAGCACCCTCGGACAGAACACTGAAGCTTTCTTT,CASTLGQNTEAFF
.,.,TRBV27,TRBJ1-2,TGTGCCAGCAGTTTCGGGTCCCGGGGTCTGGCCCCTTTTACCAACTATGGCTACACCTTC,CASSFGSRGLAPFTNYGYTF
.,.,TRBV29-1,TRBJ2-5,TGCAGCGACCCCCTGGCGGCACAAGAGACCCAGTACTTC,CSDPLAAQETQYF
.,.,TRBV19,TRBJ2-1,TGTGCCAGTAGTTTTTCCGTCTCGTACAATGAGCAGTTCTTC,CASSFSVSYNEQFF
TRBD2,.,TRBV5-1,TRBJ2-7,TGCGCCAGCAGGGAGCGGGAGGGATCCTACGAGCAGTACTTC,CASREREGSYEQYF
TRBD2,.,TRBV28,TRBJ2-1,TGTGCCAGCAGTTATACGGGACTAGCGGGAGTGTACAATGAGCAGTTCTTC,CASSYTGLAGVYNEQFF
.,many,TRBV11-2,TRBJ1-2,TGTGCCAGCAGCTTCCCAGGGTGGGGGTATGGCTACACCTTC,CASSFPGWGYGYTF
.,many,TRBV29-1,TRBJ2-2,TGCAGCGTTGCAAGAGGGGCGGTGGACACCGGGGAGCTGTTTTTT,CSVARGAVDTGELFF
.,.,TRBV6-5,TRBJ1-3,TGTGCCAGCAGTTACTCTGCGGCGGTCTCTGGAAACACCATATATTTT,CASSYSAAVSGNTIYF
.,.,TRBV6-1,TRBJ2-1,TGTGCCAGCAGTGCGACACGCGACAATGAGCAGTTCTTC,CASSATRDNEQFF
TRBD2,.,TRBV27,TRBJ2-2,TGTGCCAGCAGTTTGTCCGGGACTAGCTCCGGGGAGCTGTTTTTT,CASSLSGTSSGELFF
TRBD2,.,TRBV11-1,TRBJ2-1,TGTGCCAGCAGCTTACTTAGCGGGAGGGCCTATATCTCGTTCAATGAGCAGTTCTTC,CASSLLSGRAYISFNEQFF
.,.,TRBV5-8,TRBJ2-1,TGTGCCAGCAGCTTTATGTGGCGGAGGAGCTCCTACAATGAGCAGTTCTTC,CASSFMWRRSSYNEQFF
.,.,TRBV5-1,TRBJ1-4,TGCGCCAGCAGCTCCGGGACGGTCAATGAAAAACTGTTTTTT,CASSSGTVNEKLFF
.,.,TRBV5-6,TRBJ2-2,TGTGCCAGCAGCGAATTCGGCGGGGAGCTGTTTTTT,CASSEFGGELFF
TRBD2,.,TRBV7-9,TRBJ2-1,TGTGCCAGCAGCCGGACTAGCGGGGACAATGAGCAGTTCTTC,CASSRTSGDNEQFF